The source of this TCR beta chain is a study of T cells in tumors after PD-1 blockade. Study information: During anti-PD-1 treatment, some patients continued daily vismodegib 150 mg.

CDR1 is MDHEN and CDR2 is SYDVKM in the germline V gene. The ends were cut back, 1 base at V and 13 bases at J, with 19 bases in the middle. This CDR3 is built from 14 residues. Measured with immunoSEQ multiplex PCR; TCRdb has only the in-frame clones, and not every one. This table has 50,000 or so clones, just under 80% appearing once. The input for sequencing was PBMCs, taken before anti-PD-1 treatment. V and J are TRBV28 and TRBJ2-5, with D possibly matching TRBD2 (6 bases). The TCR comes from a human donor with basal cell carcinoma. The DNA for the CDR3 is TGTGCCAGCAGTTTATTTGGCCTGGGGGGACTTTTGTACTTC. Its protein product is CASSLFGLGGLLYF.